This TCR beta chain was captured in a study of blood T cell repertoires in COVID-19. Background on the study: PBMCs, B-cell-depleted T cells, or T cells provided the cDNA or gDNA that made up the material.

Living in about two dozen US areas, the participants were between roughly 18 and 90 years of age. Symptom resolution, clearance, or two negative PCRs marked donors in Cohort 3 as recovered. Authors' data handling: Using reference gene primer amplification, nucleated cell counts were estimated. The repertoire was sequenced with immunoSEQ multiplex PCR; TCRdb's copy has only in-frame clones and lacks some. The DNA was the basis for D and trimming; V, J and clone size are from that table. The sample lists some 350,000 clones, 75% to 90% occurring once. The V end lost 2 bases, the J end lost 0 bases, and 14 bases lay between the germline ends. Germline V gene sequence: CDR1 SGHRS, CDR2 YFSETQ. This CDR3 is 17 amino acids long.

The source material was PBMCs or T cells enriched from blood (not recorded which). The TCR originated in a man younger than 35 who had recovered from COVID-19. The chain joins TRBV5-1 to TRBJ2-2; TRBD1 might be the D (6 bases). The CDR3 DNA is TGCGCCAGCAGCTTCCACTCCGGGACAACGAACACCGGGGAGCTGTTTTTT. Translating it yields CASSFHSGTTNTGELFF.